This T cell receptor (beta chain) was identified during a study of blood T cell repertoires in COVID-19. Germline values: CDR1 SEHNR, CDR2 FQNEAQ (reference sequence). V was clipped by 1 base and J by 4 bases, with 16 bases between them. The CDR3 runs 16 residues. Authors' data handling: Estimated nucleated cell counts came from reference gene primer amplification. Using immunoSEQ multiplex PCR, the repertoire was profiled, and TCRdb retains in-frame clones only, with some absent. V and J calls and clone size come straight from that table; D and trimming were deduced from the DNA. The sample holds 150,000 or so clones, 80% to 90% seen once.

This rearrangement joins TRBV7-9 to TRBJ1-1; D is possibly TRBD1 (6 bases). The sample taken for sequencing was peripheral blood. This clonotype was obtained from a man younger than 30 with COVID-19, enrolled during active disease. CDR3 nucleotides: TGTGCCAGCAGCTTAGACGGGGGGCGGGTGACCACTGAAGCTTTCTTT. It translates to CASSLDGGRVTTEAFF.